The 2 T cell receptor beta chains below were found in one sample sequenced in a study of regulatory T cells in long-lasting Graves disease. Time point denoted: newly diagnosed GD, antithyroid drugs for less than 3 months. PBMCs were the source of the RNA used for TCR sequencing. According to the study, TCR beta libraries were built with iRepertoire HTBI primers and CDR3-region Arm-PCR. From the multiplex PCR reads, TCRdb called clonotypes with MiXCR, one entry per CDR3 protein. Of about 430,000 distinct CDR3 sequences detected, 15% appear once; the ten largest clones hold over 7%. This sample also appeared in a second study, on T cells in Graves' hyperthyroidism and ophthalmopathy.

Sequencing used peripheral blood mononuclear cells (PBMCs), obtained at new diagnosis, from a patient treated with antithyroid drugs. These receptors originate from a woman between 35 and 50 years old with Graves disease.

The chain uses TRBV28 and TRBJ2-1, with no clear D. V lost 7 bases, J lost 0 bases, and 16 bases lay in between. Germline V gene sequence: CDR1 MDHEN, CDR2 SYDVKM. The CDR3 runs 16 residues. DNA of the CDR3: TGTGCCAGCAAGCCCCCGGTCGGTGGCTCCTACAATGAGCAGTTCTTC. Translated, it gives CASKPPVGGSYNEQFF.

Worth noting for this clonotype: A much larger clone lies a single base off, so this may be a read error. The genes are TRBV28 and TRBJ1-2; the D is unclear. This CDR3 spans 13 amino acids. From germline, CDR1 is MDHEN and CDR2 SYDVKM. The CDR3 reads CASSSLGNYGFTF. CDR3 nucleotide sequence: TGTGCCAGCAGTTCGCTCGGGAACTATGGCTTCACCTTC.